In this sample, the clone carrying this T cell receptor (beta chain) turned up many times. The antigen remains undetermined. This entry comes from a study of T cells in Graves' hyperthyroidism and ophthalmopathy. Germline CDR1 is MNHEY and CDR2 is SVGEGT. After removal of 6 bases from V and 2 bases from J, the junction contained 13 bases not matched to a gene. CDR3 length: 16 residues. RNA transcripts were the template for amplifying TCR beta CDR3 regions. The study used the HTBI primer set for a first-round RT-PCR of the TCR CDR3. Each CDR3 protein is one row after TCRdb ran MiXCR on the multiplex PCR reads. This sample has roughly 290,000 distinct CDR3 sequences, with roughly 13% found just once. Study results and caveats: Most clonotypes that expanded in the thyroid above 0.001 also showed up in blood. The model made its ophthalmopathy prediction, and onset followed a median approximately 6.5 months later.

Subjects aged 18 to 65 presented with newly diagnosed hyperthyroidism of less than 2 months' duration. Uncontrolled infection, other autoimmune disease, pregnancy or lactation led to exclusion. Material for sequencing was blood. This receptor was taken from a woman in her thirties or forties with Graves' hyperthyroidism. The chain has TRBV6-2 or TRBV6-3 and TRBJ2-7; 7 bases fit TRBD1. CDR3 coding DNA: TGTGCCAGCAGCTCCCCCCGAGGGCAGGGGGCCTACGAGCAGTACTTC. The encoded protein is CASSSPRGQGAYEQYF.